Listed below are T cell receptor beta chains from one sample, sequenced in a study of blood T cell repertoires in COVID-19. Assay: immunoSEQ multiplex PCR; the TCRdb copy retains only in-frame clones and omits some. The sample yields some 150,000 clones, about four fifths seen once. Specimen: peripheral blood. The receptors come from a human donor in a cohort sampled during active COVID-19. CDR3s include the opening cysteine and the closing phenylalanine or tryptophan. A D gene is named only where the DNA matches it firmly. Rows may omit the clone size; those that give it use once, few, many or a size class.

>NA|TRBJ2-1|NA|TRBV6-5
CASRGPGLDLNEQFF
TGTGCCAGCAGGGGGCCGGGACTGGACCTAAATGAGCAGTTCTTC
>TRBD2|TRBJ2-1|NA|TRBV19
CASSMRASGYNEQFF
TGTGCCAGTAGTATGAGAGCTAGCGGGTACAATGAGCAGTTCTTC
>TRBD2|TRBJ2-5|NA|TRBV28
CASSLTREEGETQYF
TGTGCCAGCAGTCTGACCCGGGAGGAGGGAGAGACCCAGTACTTC
>TRBD2|TRBJ2-1|NA|TRBV4-3
CASSRLPTSGSYNEQFF
TGCGCCAGCAGCCGGCTCCCAACTAGCGGGAGCTACAATGAGCAGTTCTTC
>NA|TRBJ1-6|NA|TRBV7-9
CASSLYSGSPNPPLHF
TGTGCCAGCAGCTTATACTCGGGGTCCCCCAATCCACCCCTCCACTTT
>TRBD1|TRBJ1-1|NA|TRBV5-1
CASSIGTAKNTEAFF
TGCGCCAGCAGCATTGGGACAGCGAAAAACACTGAAGCTTTCTTT
>NA|TRBJ1-3|many|TRBV4-1
CASSQVGGTNTIYF
TGCGCCAGCAGCCAAGTTGGGGGGACAAACACCATATATTTT
>NA|TRBJ2-1|NA|TRBV11-2
CASSPQGSMGNEQFF
TGTGCCAGCAGCCCTCAGGGAAGCATGGGCAATGAGCAGTTCTTC
>TRBD1|TRBJ1-5|NA|TRBV6-5
CASTAGTGGSQPQHF
TGTGCCAGCACTGCAGGGACAGGGGGCAGTCAGCCCCAGCATTTT
>TRBD2|TRBJ2-7|NA|TRBV7-2
CASSLGGIAGGPHEQYF
TGTGCCAGCAGCTTAGGTGGCATAGCGGGAGGGCCCCACGAGCAGTACTTC
>NA|TRBJ2-1|NA|TRBV3-1/TRBV3-2
CASSQVRYEQFF
TGTGCCAGCAGCCAAGTGAGGTATGAGCAGTTCTTC